One T cell receptor (beta chain) is described in this entry. The antigen remains unidentified. This record belongs to a study of lymphopenia after photon versus proton radiotherapy. Whole-study results and caveats: Post-nadir TCR diversity decline inversely tracked overall survival among those who died. Survival link was tested only in deceased patients; proton benefit remains a possibility.

Clones were read by immunoSEQ multiplex PCR, and TCRdb kept only the in-frame ones, dropping some. The profile shows roughly 30,000 clones, 65% to 85% of them singletons. The CDR3 length is 15 residues. Trimming removed 3 bases from V and 4 bases from J, with 10 bases in between. Germline V gives CDR1 SGHAT, CDR2 FQNNGV. The receptor's source is a man aged 50 to 59 with gastric cancer. The sample was peripheral blood, taken from a patient treated with photon-based radiotherapy. This chain uses TRBV11-2 with TRBJ2-6; weak D call: TRBD1 (5 bases). CDR3 protein: CASSLAGIGANVLTF. The CDR3 DNA follows: TGTGCCAGCAGCTTGGCAGGGATCGGGGCCAACGTCCTGACTTTC.